The present TCR beta chain was sequenced within a study of tissue T cells after allogeneic stem cell transplantation. Worth noting for this clone: Here the gene names and germline are mouse. The read ends 1 residue before the CDR3 terminus; that terminus is restored from the germline J gene.

Method: immunoSEQ multiplex PCR; TCRdb's copy keeps in-frame clones and lacks some. In the table there are 8,000 to 8,500 clones, 40% to 55% of which are singletons. Time point denoted: mouse harvest day 7 after allogeneic transplant. Mouse grafts combined 10^7 T-cell-depleted bone marrow cells with 10^6 splenic CD5+ T cells. This CDR3 has 12 residues. Trimming pared 3 bases from V and 5 bases from J, leaving 7 bases between. Germline assignment: CDR1 KGHPV and CDR2 FQNQEV (reference sequence). Material for sequencing was gut tissue. This TCR was sampled from a female BALB/c mouse given C57BL/6 T cells with graft-versus-host disease after an allogeneic hematopoietic cell transplant. The chain couples TRBV26 to TRBJ1-1; D is perhaps TRBD1 (6 bases). The DNA read from the CDR3 is TGTGCCAGCAGTCTCGGGACAACAGAAGTCTTC. Translation gives CASSLGTTEVF. The CDR3 in its entirety is CASSLGTTEVFF.